Listed here are 2 T cell receptor beta chains from one sample, sequenced in a study of PD-1 blockade in classical Hodgkin lymphoma. TCRdb's table, derived via immunoSEQ multiplex PCR, lists solely in-frame clones and lacks some. This table holds around 20,000 clones, over 75% found once. Stated time point: cycle 4 day 1 (C4D1), after 5 to 7 weeks of nivolumab. Every patient was affected by relapse after autologous stem cell transplantation, while exposure to brentuximab vedotin was not uniform. The sample here was peripheral blood mononuclear cells (PBMCs), taken before the fourth cycle of nivolumab. These receptors were obtained from a human donor with classical Hodgkin lymphoma.

This clone was counted between two and nine times. The chain links TRBV10-2 to TRBJ1-5; the D is unclear. The CDR3 totals 15 residues. Germline values: CDR1 WSHSY, CDR2 SAAADI. The V end lost 3 bases, the J end lost 2 bases, and 11 bases lay between the germline ends. As DNA, the CDR3 is TGCGCCAGCAGTGAACGAGGAACGGGCAATCAGCCCCAGCATTTT. This sequence encodes CASSERGTGNQPQHF.

This clone is classed as large. V gene TRBV9 combines with J gene TRBJ2-6; 7 bases are shared with TRBD1. Germline CDR1 is SGDLS and CDR2 is YYNGEE. CDR3 length: 17 residues. The V and J ends lost 0 bases and 1 base, in that order; junction bases with no gene match: 4. The CDR3 region is CASSVGTGTSGANVLTF. The CDR3, as DNA: TGTGCCAGCAGCGTAGGGACAGGAACTTCTGGGGCCAACGTCCTGACTTTC.